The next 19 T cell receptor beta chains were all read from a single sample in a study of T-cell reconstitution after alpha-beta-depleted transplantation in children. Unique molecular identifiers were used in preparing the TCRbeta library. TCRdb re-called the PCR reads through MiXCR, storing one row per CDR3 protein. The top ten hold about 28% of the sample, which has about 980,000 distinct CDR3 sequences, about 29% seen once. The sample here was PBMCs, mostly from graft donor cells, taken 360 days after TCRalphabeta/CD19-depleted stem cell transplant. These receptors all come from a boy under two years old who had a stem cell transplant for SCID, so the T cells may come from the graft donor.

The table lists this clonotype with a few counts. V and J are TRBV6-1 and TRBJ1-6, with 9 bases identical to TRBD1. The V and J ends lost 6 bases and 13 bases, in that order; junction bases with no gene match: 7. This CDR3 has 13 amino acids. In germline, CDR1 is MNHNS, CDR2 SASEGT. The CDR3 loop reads CASRTGGGYPLHF. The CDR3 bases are TGTGCCAGCAGGACAGGGGGGGGCTACCCCCTCCACTTT.

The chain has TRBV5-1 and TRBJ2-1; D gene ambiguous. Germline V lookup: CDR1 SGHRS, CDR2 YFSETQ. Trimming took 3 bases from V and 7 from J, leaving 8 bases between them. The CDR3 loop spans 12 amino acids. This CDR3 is CASSSFANEQFF. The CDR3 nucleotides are TGCGCCAGCAGCTCTTTTGCGAATGAGCAGTTCTTC.

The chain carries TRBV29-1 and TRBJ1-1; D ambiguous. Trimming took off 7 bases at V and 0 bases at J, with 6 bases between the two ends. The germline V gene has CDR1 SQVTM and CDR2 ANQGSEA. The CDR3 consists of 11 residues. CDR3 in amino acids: CSATMNTEAFF. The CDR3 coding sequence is TGCAGCGCCACAATGAACACTGAAGCTTTCTTT.

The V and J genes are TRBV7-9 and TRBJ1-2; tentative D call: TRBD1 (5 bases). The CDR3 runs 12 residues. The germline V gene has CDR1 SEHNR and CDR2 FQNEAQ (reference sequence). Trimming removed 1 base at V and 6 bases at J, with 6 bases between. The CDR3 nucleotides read TGTGCCAGCAGCTTAGGGACAAATGGCTACACCTTC. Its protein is CASSLGTNGYTF.

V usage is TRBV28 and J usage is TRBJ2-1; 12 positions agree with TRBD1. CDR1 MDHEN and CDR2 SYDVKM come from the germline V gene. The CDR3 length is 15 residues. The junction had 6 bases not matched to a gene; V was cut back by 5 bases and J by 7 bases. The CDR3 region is CASSDGTGGYNEQFF. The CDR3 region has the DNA TGTGCCAGCAGTGATGGGACAGGGGGCTATAATGAGCAGTTCTTC.

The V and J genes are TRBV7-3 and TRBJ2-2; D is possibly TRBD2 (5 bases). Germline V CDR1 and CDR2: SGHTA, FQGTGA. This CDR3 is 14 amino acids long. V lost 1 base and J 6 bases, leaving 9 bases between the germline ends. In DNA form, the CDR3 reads TGTGCCAGCAGCTTAAGTGCGAGGGCCGGGGAGCTGTTTTTT. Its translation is CASSLSARAGELFF.

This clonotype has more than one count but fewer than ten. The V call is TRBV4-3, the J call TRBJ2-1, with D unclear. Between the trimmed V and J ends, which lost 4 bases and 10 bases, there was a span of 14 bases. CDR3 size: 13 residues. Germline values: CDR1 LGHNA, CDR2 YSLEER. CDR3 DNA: TGCGCCAGCAGCCGGCACCCCATCGGGGAGCAGTTCTTC. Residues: CASSRHPIGEQFF.

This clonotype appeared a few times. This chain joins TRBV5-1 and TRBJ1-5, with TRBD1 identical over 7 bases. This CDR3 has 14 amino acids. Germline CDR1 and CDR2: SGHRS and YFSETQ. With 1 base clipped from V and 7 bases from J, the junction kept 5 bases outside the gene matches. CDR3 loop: CASSLTGAGQPQHF. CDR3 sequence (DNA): TGCGCCAGCAGCTTGACAGGGGCGGGCCAGCCCCAGCATTTT.

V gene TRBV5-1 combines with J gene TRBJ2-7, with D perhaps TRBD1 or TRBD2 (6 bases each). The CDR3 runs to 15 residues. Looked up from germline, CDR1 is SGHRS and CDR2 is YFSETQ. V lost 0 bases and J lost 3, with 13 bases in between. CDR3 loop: CASSLAGDFGYEQYF. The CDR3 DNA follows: TGCGCCAGCAGCTTGGCAGGGGACTTTGGCTACGAGCAGTACTTC. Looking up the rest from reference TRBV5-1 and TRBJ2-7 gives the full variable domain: KAGVTQTPRYLIKTRGQQVTLSCSPISGHRSVSWYQQTPGQGLQFLFEYFSETQRNKGNFPGRFSGRQFSNSRSEMNVSTLELGDSALYLCASSLAGDFGYEQYFGPGTRLTVT.

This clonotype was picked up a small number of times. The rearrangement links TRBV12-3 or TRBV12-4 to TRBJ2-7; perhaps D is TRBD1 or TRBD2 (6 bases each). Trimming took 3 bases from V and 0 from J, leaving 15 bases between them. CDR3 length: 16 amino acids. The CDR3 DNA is TGTGCCAGCAGTTTGCGGTCGGGGGCCAGCTCCTACGAGCAGTACTTC. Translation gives CASSLRSGASSYEQYF.

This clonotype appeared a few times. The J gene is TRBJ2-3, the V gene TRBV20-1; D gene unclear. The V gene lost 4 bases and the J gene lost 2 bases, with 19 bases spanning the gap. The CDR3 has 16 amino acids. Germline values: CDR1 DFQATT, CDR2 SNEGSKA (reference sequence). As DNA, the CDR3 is TGCAGTGCTAAGTCGCAGAAGGCCCCATACACAGATACGCAGTATTTT. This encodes CSAKSQKAPYTDTQYF.

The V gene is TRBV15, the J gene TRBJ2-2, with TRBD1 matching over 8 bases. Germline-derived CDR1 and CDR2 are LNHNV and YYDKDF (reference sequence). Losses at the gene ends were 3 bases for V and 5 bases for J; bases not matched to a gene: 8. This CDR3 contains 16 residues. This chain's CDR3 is CATSRGTGDRTGELFF. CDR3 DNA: TGTGCCACCAGCAGGGGAACAGGGGACAGGACCGGGGAGCTGTTTTTT.

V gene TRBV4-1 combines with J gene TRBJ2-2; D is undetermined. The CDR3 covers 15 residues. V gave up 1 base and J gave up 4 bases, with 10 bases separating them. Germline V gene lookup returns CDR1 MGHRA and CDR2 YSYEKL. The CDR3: CASSQAVQFTGELFF. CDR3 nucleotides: TGCGCCAGCAGCCAAGCGGTCCAGTTCACCGGGGAGCTGTTTTTT.

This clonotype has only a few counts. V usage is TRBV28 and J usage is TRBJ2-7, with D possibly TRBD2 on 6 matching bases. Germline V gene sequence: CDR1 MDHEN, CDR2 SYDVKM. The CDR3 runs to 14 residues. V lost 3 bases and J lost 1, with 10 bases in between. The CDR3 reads CASSFRDWSYEQYF. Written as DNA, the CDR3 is TGTGCCAGCAGTTTTCGGGACTGGTCCTACGAGCAGTACTTC.

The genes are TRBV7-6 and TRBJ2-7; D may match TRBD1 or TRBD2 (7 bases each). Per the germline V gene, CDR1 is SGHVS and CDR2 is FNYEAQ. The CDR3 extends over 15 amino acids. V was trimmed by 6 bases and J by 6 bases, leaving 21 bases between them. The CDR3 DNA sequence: TGTGCCAGCAGTCAGGGGGGGGCCGGTGTGACCGAGCAGTACTTC. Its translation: CASSQGGAGVTEQYF.

CDR3 protein: CASTVVGRAFF. The CDR3 nucleotides read TGTGCCAGCACCGTGGTGGGGAGAGCTTTCTTT. The V call is TRBV12-3 or TRBV12-4, the J call TRBJ1-1; D gene unclear. Trimming removed 7 bases at V and 10 bases at J, with 13 bases between. CDR3 length: 11 residues.

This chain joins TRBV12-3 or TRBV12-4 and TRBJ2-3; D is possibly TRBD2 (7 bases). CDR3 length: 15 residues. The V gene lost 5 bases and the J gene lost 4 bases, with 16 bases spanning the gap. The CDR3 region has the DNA TGTGCCAGCAGTCCTGGGGGGGGCATGTCAGATACGCAGTATTTT. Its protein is CASSPGGGMSDTQYF.

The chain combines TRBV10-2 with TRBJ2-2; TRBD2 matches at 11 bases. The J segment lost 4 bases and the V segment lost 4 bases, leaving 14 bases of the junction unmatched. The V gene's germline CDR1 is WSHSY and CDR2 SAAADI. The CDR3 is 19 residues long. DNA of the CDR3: TGCGCCAGCAGTGGTCCAGGACTAGCGGGCGCTGGGATCACCGGGGAGCTGTTTTTT. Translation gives CASSGPGLAGAGITGELFF.

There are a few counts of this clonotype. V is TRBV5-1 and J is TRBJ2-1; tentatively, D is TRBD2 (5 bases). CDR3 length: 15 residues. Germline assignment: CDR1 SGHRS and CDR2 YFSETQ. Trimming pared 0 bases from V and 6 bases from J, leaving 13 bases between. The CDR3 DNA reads TGCGCCAGCAGCTTGGATGGCGGGTTCTCCAATGAGCAGTTCTTC. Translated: CASSLDGGFSNEQFF. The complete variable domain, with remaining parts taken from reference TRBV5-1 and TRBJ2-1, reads KAGVTQTPRYLIKTRGQQVTLSCSPISGHRSVSWYQQTPGQGLQFLFEYFSETQRNKGNFPGRFSGRQFSNSRSEMNVSTLELGDSALYLCASSLDGGFSNEQFFGPGTRLTVL.